A single sample gave rise to the 19 T cell receptor beta chains below, sequenced in a study of control samples from healthy donors and cancer patients. Assay: immunoSEQ multiplex PCR; the TCRdb copy retains only in-frame clones and omits some. The table has more than 25,000 clones, about 82% seen once. Material for sequencing was PBMCs. The receptors shown here come from a woman in her sixties or seventies with head and neck cancer.

This clone has just one count. This chain joins TRBV20-1 and TRBJ2-3, with D uncertain. Trimming left V 6 bases short and J 0 bases short, with 4 bases between. The CDR3 loop spans 11 amino acids. Germline-derived CDR1 and CDR2 are DFQATT and SNEGSKA (reference sequence). CDR3 loop: CSAASTDTQYF. CDR3 coding DNA: TGCAGTGCAGCAAGCACAGATACGCAGTATTTT.

The genes are TRBV9 and TRBJ2-2, with 11 bases identical to TRBD2. Germline trimming cut 4 bases from V and 2 bases from J; bases unmatched to any gene: 16. CDR1 is SGDLS, CDR2 YYNGEE, per germline. The CDR3 is 20 residues long. Here the CDR3 DNA reads TGTGCCAGCAGCCCGTTGAACGTAGCGGGAGGGGTCCAAAACACCGGGGAGCTGTTTTTT. This sequence encodes CASSPLNVAGGVQNTGELFF.

V and J are TRBV19 and TRBJ1-4; TRBD1 matches at 12 bases. V was pared by 5 bases and J by 7 bases, with 5 bases of the junction left unmatched. The V gene's germline CDR1 is LNHDA and CDR2 SQIVND (reference sequence). The CDR3 is 15 residues long. The CDR3 nucleotides are TGTGCCAGTAGTTCCGGGACAGGGGGCGGTGAAAAACTGTTTTTT. Translated: CASSSGTGGGEKLFF.

The V call is TRBV11-2, the J call TRBJ1-6, with 7 bases lining up with TRBD1. The ends lost 0 bases at V and 6 bases at J; junction bases unmatched: 2. The CDR3 totals 15 residues. Looked up from germline, CDR1 is SGHAT and CDR2 is FQNNGV. The CDR3 loop reads CASSLETGPNSPLHF. Here the CDR3 DNA reads TGTGCCAGCAGCTTAGAGACAGGGCCTAATTCACCCCTCCACTTT.

The chain carries TRBV7-8 and TRBJ2-2, with D possibly called TRBD1 or TRBD2 (6 bases each). Germline CDR1 is SGHVS and CDR2 is FQNEAQ. With 5 bases removed from V and 6 bases from J, the gap between germline ends came to 16 bases. The CDR3 runs 15 residues. CDR3 in DNA: TGTGCCAGCAGCCCCCGAGGGGGGCGCGCCGGGGAGCTGTTTTTT. Translated, it gives CASSPRGGRAGELFF.

Written as DNA, the CDR3 is TGTGCCAGCAATAACCTGGCGCTTAGCTCCTACAATGAGCAGTTCTTC. Translating it yields CASNNLALSSYNEQFF. The chain links TRBV2 to TRBJ2-1; D not resolved. Germline assignment: CDR1 SNHLY and CDR2 FYNNEI. The CDR3 consists of 16 residues. Trimming removed 7 bases at V and 0 bases at J, with 16 bases between.

V gene TRBV5-6 combines with J gene TRBJ2-7; a possible D gene is TRBD1 (6 bases). Between the trimmed V and J ends, which lost 0 bases and 3 bases, there was a span of 13 bases. Germline-derived CDR1 and CDR2 are SGHDT and YYEEEE. This CDR3 is built from 15 residues. The DNA of the CDR3 is TGTGCCAGCAGCTTGGGTACAGGGTGGGGCTACGAGCAGTACTTC. This encodes CASSLGTGWGYEQYF.

This chain connects TRBV12-5 to TRBJ2-5; TRBD2 matches at 11 bases. V shed 5 bases, J shed 5 bases, and the junction held 4 bases outside the gene matches. This CDR3 contains 14 residues. CDR1 is LGHNT, CDR2 FRNRAP, per germline. For the CDR3, the DNA is TGTGCTAGTGGTACTAGCGGGAGTGGTGAGACCCAGTACTTC. This encodes CASGTSGSGETQYF. The whole variable domain, filled in from reference TRBV12-5 and TRBJ2-5, reads DARVTQTPRHKVTEMGQEVTMRCQPILGHNTVFWYRQTMMQGLELLAYFRNRAPLDDSGMPKDRFSAEMPDATLATLKIQPSEPRDSAVYFCASGTSGSGETQYFGPGTRLLVL.

Turning to this clone: The junction shows a germline mismatch at one end, possibly a read error. The gene calls are TRBV10-2 and TRBJ2-3, with D maybe TRBD2 (6 bases). Germline V gene lookup returns CDR1 WSHSY and CDR2 SAAADI. The CDR3 length is 16 residues. The CDR3 spells CASTEGNSGSTDTQYF. In DNA form, the CDR3 reads TGCGCCAGCACTGAGGGTAATAGCGGAAGCACAGATACGCAGTATTTT.

This clone was seen once. The V gene is TRBV9, the J gene TRBJ2-5; 13 nucleotides agree with TRBD2. The V and J ends lost 2 bases and 2 bases, in that order; junction bases with no gene match: 3. The CDR3 extends over 16 amino acids. Germline assignment: CDR1 SGDLS and CDR2 YYNGEE. The DNA of the CDR3 is TGTGCCAGCAGCGTGACTAGCGGGGGGAATCAAGAGACCCAGTACTTC. Protein product: CASSVTSGGNQETQYF. Full variable domain (outside the CDR3, taken from reference TRBV9 and TRBJ2-5): DSGVTQTPKHLITATGQRVTLRCSPRSGDLSVYWYQQSLDQGLQFLIQYYNGEERAKGNILERFSAQQFPDLHSELNLSSLELGDSALYFCASSVTSGGNQETQYFGPGTRLLVL.

This clone was seen a single time. The chain has TRBV6-5 and TRBJ1-2; perhaps TRBD1 as D (6 bases). The CDR3 spans 14 residues. The V and J ends lost 7 bases and 4 bases respectively, with 16 bases between them. The V gene's germline CDR1 is MNHEY and CDR2 SVGAGI. The CDR3 nucleotides are TGTGCCAGCACCTCCCAGACAGGTCGCTATGGCTACACCTTC. This gives the protein CASTSQTGRYGYTF.

V usage is TRBV7-2 and J usage is TRBJ2-5; a weak D match, TRBD2 (6 bases). The germline V and J ends were trimmed by 4 bases and 4 bases, with 7 bases remaining between them. The CDR3 sequence is 12 residues long. Germline V gene lookup returns CDR1 SGHTA and CDR2 FQGNSA. The CDR3 loop reads CASSWGVETQYF. The DNA for the CDR3 is TGTGCCAGCAGCTGGGGGGTAGAGACCCAGTACTTC.

The chain links TRBV6-2 or TRBV6-3 to TRBJ2-1; 15 bases line up with TRBD2. Per germline, CDR1 MNHEY and CDR2 SVGEGT. The ends lost 5 bases at V and 4 bases at J; junction bases unmatched: 9. The CDR3 length is 18 residues. The chain's CDR3 is CASSPPGLAGGKYNEQFF. DNA for the CDR3: TGTGCCAGCAGTCCGCCCGGACTAGCGGGAGGGAAATACAATGAGCAGTTCTTC.

CDR3 DNA: TGTGCCAGCAGCTTGGAAGGATCTGCCTATGGCTACACCTTC. Translating it yields CASSLEGSAYGYTF. The genes are TRBV7-2 and TRBJ1-2, with D uncertain. Trimming took 3 bases from V and 4 from J, leaving 12 bases between them. CDR3 length: 14 residues. Per germline, CDR1 SGHTA and CDR2 FQGNSA.

The chain employs TRBV7-2 and TRBJ1-3, with D unresolved. Germline loops: CDR1 SGHTA, CDR2 FQGNSA. Deletions cut 2 bases from V and 0 bases from J, with 14 bases between. This CDR3 region has 17 residues. This CDR3 is CASSLLTRSYSGNTIYF. The CDR3, as DNA: TGTGCCAGCAGCTTATTGACGAGGTCTTACTCTGGAAACACCATATATTTT.

This chain links TRBV5-1 with TRBJ2-4; D call uncertain. Trimming took 2 bases from V and 7 from J, leaving 13 bases between them. The germline V gene has CDR1 SGHRS and CDR2 YFSETQ. CDR3 length: 14 residues. The CDR3 DNA reads as TGCGCCAGCAGCTTACGGATCGTGGCTAACATTCAGTACTTC. Translating gives CASSLRIVANIQYF.

The chain combines TRBV11-1 with TRBJ2-7; TRBD2 agrees at 12 bases. The CDR3 sequence is 15 residues long. CDR1 and CDR2 from the germline V gene are SGHAT and FQDESV (reference sequence). V dropped 5 bases and J dropped 5; count of bases not matched to a gene: 7. The CDR3 loop is CASSRRTSGNHEQYF. DNA for the CDR3: TGTGCCAGCAGCAGAAGGACTAGCGGGAACCACGAGCAGTACTTC.

This chain links TRBV6-6 with TRBJ2-1; unclear D gene. The CDR3 runs 15 residues. Germline CDR1 is MNHNY and CDR2 is SVGAGI (reference sequence). V shed 8 bases and J shed 5 bases, with 19 bases lying between them. CDR3 residues: CASSNRVGFHNEQFF. CDR3 coding DNA: TGTGCCAGCTCAAATAGGGTCGGCTTCCACAATGAGCAGTTCTTC.

The chain is built from TRBV4-3 and TRBJ1-5; TRBD1 matches 7 bases. The junction had 4 bases not matched to a gene; V was cut back by 0 bases and J by 2 bases. CDR1 and CDR2 from the germline V gene are LGHNA and YSLEER. The CDR3 totals 16 residues. The CDR3 DNA reads TGCGCCAGCAGCCAAGATCTCAGGGGGGGCAATCAGCCCCAGCATTTT. Translated, it gives CASSQDLRGGNQPQHF.